This T cell receptor (beta chain) was observed in a study of beta chain features in type 1 diabetes. Whole-study context: Patients looked much like healthy donors when it came to age, gender and cell yields. Whole-study findings and limits: cDNA-based sequencing might over-represent cells highly expressing TCR.

There are 11 residues in the CDR3. Trimming stripped 4 bases from V and 4 bases from J, with 5 bases between. In germline, CDR1 is SGHRS, CDR2 YFSETQ. TCRB transcripts that were expressed got sequenced, as all of the isolated RNA had been reverse transcribed. Some clones are missing from TCRdb's copy, which holds only in-frame ones; the method was immunoSEQ multiplex PCR. The table includes under 450,000 clones, roughly 14% detected once. With respect to this clone: The antigen is not known.

Sequencing was done on a sample of naive CD4+ T cells from blood. The chain links TRBV5-1 to TRBJ2-5, with unresolved D. This TCR was recovered from a man aged 25 to 45 in good health. The CDR3 is CASSIRETQYF. CDR3 DNA sequence: TGCGCCAGCAGCATCCGAGAGACCCAGTACTTC.